Shown below are 27 T cell receptor beta chains from a single sample sequenced in a study of OX40 agonist ivuxolimab in advanced cancers. Using immunoSEQ multiplex PCR, the repertoire was profiled, and TCRdb retains in-frame clones only, with some absent. Of approximately 22,000 clones in the sample, around 86% were seen once. Sequenced material: CD4+ or CD8+ T cells sorted from blood, taken in a trial of the OX40 agonist ivuxolimab. The receptors here all came from an adult with an advanced solid tumor such as melanoma, head and neck, liver or kidney cancer.

There are a few counts of this clone. The chain carries TRBV4-1 and TRBJ1-1; 7 nucleotides agree with TRBD1. The CDR3 is 15 residues long. J lost 4 bases, V lost 6 bases, and 11 bases had no gene match. CDR1 is MGHRA and CDR2 is YSYEKL in the germline V gene. Here the CDR3 reads CASRNRGPNATEAFF. The CDR3 DNA is TGCGCCAGCAGGAACAGGGGCCCAAACGCCACTGAAGCTTTCTTT.

The chain employs TRBV5-6 and TRBJ1-1; 7 nucleotides line up with TRBD1. Germline-derived CDR1 and CDR2 are SGHDT and YYEEEE. This CDR3 region has 14 residues. J lost 1 base, V lost 4 bases, and 4 bases had no gene match. The CDR3 nucleotides are TGTGCCAGCAGCCCGGGACAGACGAACACTGAAGCTTTCTTT. Translation gives CASSPGQTNTEAFF.

About this clone: Other DNA sequences in the same sample also yield this CDR3. The chain has TRBV5-5 and TRBJ1-5; D remains unclear. V lost 3 bases and J lost 4, with 11 bases in between. Germline V CDR1 and CDR2: SGHKS, YYEKEE (reference sequence). CDR3 length: 14 amino acids. CDR3 amino acids: CASSSGGGNQPQHF. CDR3 DNA sequence: TGTGCCAGCAGCTCGGGTGGAGGGAATCAGCCCCAGCATTTT.

The J gene is TRBJ2-5, the V gene TRBV5-4, with 9 nucleotides matching TRBD1. After removal of 4 bases from V and 7 bases from J, the junction contained 14 bases not matched to a gene. Germline V gene sequence: CDR1 SGHNT, CDR2 YYREEE (reference sequence). The CDR3 has 16 residues. The CDR3 region is CASSPRTGVTRVTQYF. Here the CDR3 DNA reads TGTGCCAGCAGCCCCAGGACAGGGGTTACAAGAGTGACCCAGTACTTC.

The chain couples TRBV21-1 to TRBJ2-1; the D call TRBD2 from the table was never checked on the DNA. TRBV21-1 is marked as a pseudogene. The CDR3 is 17 amino acids. Here the CDR3 reads CASSKPPSGRAYNEQFF. The CDR3 DNA is TGTGCCAGCAGCAAGCCGCCGAGCGGGAGGGCTTACAATGAGCAGTTCTTC.

CDR3 DNA sequence: TGTGCCAGCAGCTTAGTGTGGGATCAGCCCCAGCATTTT. This translates into CASSLVWDQPQHF. The chain uses TRBV7-2 and TRBJ1-5, with D uncertain. Trimming shortened V by 1 base and J by 5 bases, and 6 bases separated the two germline ends. CDR1 is SGHTA and CDR2 is FQGNSA in the germline V gene. CDR3 length: 13 residues.

As DNA, the CDR3 is TGTGCCAGCAGCGTAGGGCTAGCGGGGGGGCCGAAGACCCAGTACTTC. Protein: CASSVGLAGGPKTQYF. The V gene is TRBV9, the J gene TRBJ2-5; 12 positions agree with TRBD2. Unmatched junction bases numbered 6, after V lost 0 bases and J lost 6 bases. The CDR3 is 16 residues long. Germline V gene sequence: CDR1 SGDLS, CDR2 YYNGEE.

V is TRBV9 and J is TRBJ2-1, with TRBD1 matching over 8 bases. The CDR3 sequence is 15 residues long. V shed 4 bases, J shed 3 bases, and the junction held 6 bases outside the gene matches. Germline V CDR1 and CDR2: SGDLS, YYNGEE. The CDR3 here is CASSLGQGIYNEQFF. The CDR3 DNA sequence: TGTGCCAGCAGCCTCGGACAGGGCATCTACAATGAGCAGTTCTTC.

To note about this clone: The junction and the germline gene differ at one end; a read error may be behind it. The chain combines TRBV7-7 with TRBJ2-5; D unresolved. From germline, CDR1 is SSHAT and CDR2 FNYEAQ (reference sequence). The CDR3 length is 14 residues. CDR3 loop: CASSPLQDAETQYF. In DNA form, the CDR3 reads TGTGCTAGCAGCCCCCTCCAGGACGCCGAGACCCAGTACTTC. The complete variable domain, with remaining parts taken from reference TRBV7-7 and TRBJ2-5, reads GAGVSQSPRYKVTKRGQDVTLRCDPISSHATLYWYQQALGQGPEFLTYFNYEAQPDKSGLPSDRFSAERPEGSISTLTIQRTEQRDSAMYRCASSPLQDAETQYFGPGTRLLVL.

The chain employs TRBV4-2 and TRBJ1-3; 7 bases are a match to TRBD1. Germline V gene sequence: CDR1 LGHNA, CDR2 YNFKEQ. This CDR3 is built from 14 residues. Trimming took 1 base from V and 8 from J; bases not matched to a gene: 5. CDR3 bases: TGTGCCAGCAGCCAAGGACAGGGTCCCGACACCATATATTTT. This translates into CASSQGQGPDTIYF.

V usage is TRBV7-9 and J usage is TRBJ1-4, with 9 bases matching TRBD1. Germline CDR1 and CDR2: SEHNR and FQNEAQ (reference sequence). The CDR3 loop spans 16 amino acids. Trimming removed 5 bases from V and 8 bases from J; junction bases left unmatched: 12. The CDR3 DNA reads TGTGCCAGCAGCCCGCCGGGACAGGGTTTTGGCGAAAAACTGTTTTTT. Protein product: CASSPPGQGFGEKLFF.

The chain has TRBV12-2 and TRBJ2-3; TRBD2, as called in the table, went unchecked against the DNA. TRBV12-2 is tagged as a pseudogene. This CDR3 has 24 amino acids. In DNA, the CDR3 is TGTGCAAGTCGTAAGAGTAGCCCCACAGAACGTGGCATTCTAATCCCTGGGGAGCGAGATACGCAGTATTTT. Residues: CASRKSSPTERGILIPGERDTQYF.

The chain joins TRBV11-1 to TRBJ2-7; TRBD2 aligns across 13 bases. This CDR3 region has 18 residues. With 4 bases clipped from V and 5 bases from J, the junction kept 14 bases outside the gene matches. Germline assignment: CDR1 SGHAT and CDR2 FQDESV (reference sequence). This CDR3 reads CASSSLGLAGAPKDEQYF. The CDR3 coding sequence is TGTGCCAGCAGCTCTCTTGGACTAGCGGGGGCGCCCAAGGACGAGCAGTACTTC.

The chain is built from TRBV5-6 and TRBJ2-7; 8 bases fit TRBD1. The CDR3 is 16 amino acids. Germline loops: CDR1 SGHDT, CDR2 YYEEEE. V lost 4 bases to trimming and J lost 6 bases; unmatched junction nucleotides: 15. As DNA, the CDR3 is TGTGCCAGCAGCATACTTGGACAGGGAATCTCCCGCGAGCAGTACTTC. It yields the protein CASSILGQGISREQYF.

The chain is built from TRBV7-6 and TRBJ2-2, with 7 bases identical to TRBD1. Germline values: CDR1 SGHVS, CDR2 FNYEAQ. The CDR3 sequence is 16 residues long. V dropped 5 bases and J dropped 0; count of bases not matched to a gene: 6. The CDR3 protein is CASSTQQGSNTGELFF. CDR3 DNA sequence: TGTGCCAGCAGCACCCAACAGGGGTCGAACACCGGGGAGCTGTTTTTT.

The rearrangement links TRBV6-5 to TRBJ2-4, with D perhaps matching TRBD2 (6 bases). Trimming removed 6 bases from V and 9 bases from J, with 12 bases in between. CDR3 length equals 12 residues. CDR1 and CDR2 (germline): MNHEY, SVGAGI. CDR3 DNA: TGTGCCAGCAGCATTCAGGGAGGCATTCAGTACTTC. This encodes CASSIQGGIQYF.

V usage is TRBV6-1 and J usage is TRBJ2-3; a possible D gene is TRBD2 (5 bases). Germline-derived CDR1 and CDR2 are MNHNS and SASEGT. This CDR3 region has 16 residues. Between the trimmed V and J ends, which lost 4 bases and 0 bases, there was a span of 14 bases. Written as DNA, the CDR3 is TGTGCCAGCAGTGGACGGGGTTTAGACAGCACAGATACGCAGTATTTT. Amino acid sequence: CASSGRGLDSTDTQYF.

The chain joins TRBV11-2 to TRBJ2-3, with TRBD1 identical over 8 bases. This CDR3 region has 17 residues. J gave up 2 bases and V 5 bases, and 12 bases lay outside the gene matches. CDR1 and CDR2 (germline): SGHAT, FQNNGV. CDR3 amino acids: CASSGVWTGRTTDTQYF. DNA of the CDR3: TGTGCCAGCAGCGGAGTATGGACAGGGAGAACCACAGATACGCAGTATTTT.

This clone occurred a few times. The chain is built from TRBV5-6 and TRBJ2-7; no clear D. Germline CDR1 is SGHDT and CDR2 is YYEEEE. The length of the CDR3 is 13 residues. V was pared by 4 bases and J by 10 bases, with 18 bases between. CDR3 DNA sequence: TGTGCCAGCAGCCCCGGGCCGGAGCCTGTTCAGTACTTC. Translated, it gives CASSPGPEPVQYF.

Note on this clone: Germline is not matched at one junction end, which may reflect a read error. The chain employs TRBV7-2 and TRBJ1-1; tentatively, D is TRBD1 (5 bases). The CDR3 contains 17 residues. Per germline, CDR1 SGHTA and CDR2 FQGNSA. The CDR3 sequence: CASSQDGQGNMNTEAFF. The CDR3 coding sequence is TGCGCCAGCAGCCAAGATGGGCAGGGTAATATGAACACTGAAGCTTTCTTT.

The genes are TRBV2 and TRBJ2-3; D might be TRBD1 or TRBD2, each matching 6 bases. V was clipped by 8 bases and J by 4 bases, with 10 bases between them. The length of the CDR3 is 12 residues. Per germline, CDR1 SNHLY and CDR2 FYNNEI. The CDR3 DNA reads TGTGCCAGCGGGGGGCAATCAGATACGCAGTATTTT. Amino acid sequence: CASGGQSDTQYF.

Concerning this clone itself: The sample contains more than one DNA sequence encoding this CDR3. The chain carries TRBV18 and TRBJ2-5; 8 bases map to TRBD1. The end of the DNA aligns better with TRBJ2-7, so the J call may be wrong. The germline V gene encodes CDR1 KGHSH and CDR2 LQKENI. CDR3 size: 14 residues. The CDR3: CASSPTGDSYEQYF. The CDR3 nucleotides read TGTGCCAGCTCACCGACAGGGGACAGTTACGAGCAGTACTTC.

The chain employs TRBV4-3 and TRBJ2-6, with a weak D call TRBD2 (6 bases). Germline CDR1 and CDR2: LGHNA and YSLEER. The CDR3 contains 17 residues. V was shortened by 4 bases and J by 2 bases, with 15 bases between the two germline ends. The CDR3 loop is CASSPSRPGAGANVLTF. The CDR3 DNA follows: TGCGCCAGCAGCCCCTCCCGGCCGGGGGCTGGGGCCAACGTCCTGACTTTC.

The chain links TRBV6-5 to TRBJ1-5, with TRBD1 as a possible D gene (5 bases). Germline CDR1 reads MNHEY; CDR2 reads SVGAGI. This CDR3 is built from 14 residues. V was shortened by 7 bases and J by 6 bases, with 16 bases between the two germline ends. The CDR3 DNA is TGTGCCAGCACTCCCAGGGCAGGGTTTCAGCCCCAGCATTTT. Translation gives CASTPRAGFQPQHF.

This chain connects TRBV11-3 to TRBJ2-5, with D uncertain. V was cut by 4 bases and J by 2 bases, with 17 bases left in between. CDR3 length equals 16 residues. Germline CDR1 is SGHNT and CDR2 is YENEEA. CDR3 amino acids: CASSSAGALGQETQYF. The CDR3 DNA is TGTGCCAGCAGCTCGGCAGGAGCCTTGGGGCAAGAGACCCAGTACTTC.

DNA for the CDR3: TGTGCCAGCAGATTTAGCGCCGCGCCTTCAGATACGCAGTATTTT. Protein sequence: CASRFSAAPSDTQYF. V gene TRBV6-6 combines with J gene TRBJ2-3; possibly TRBD2 for D (5 bases). The CDR3 consists of 15 residues. Germline V gene lookup returns CDR1 MNHNY and CDR2 SVGAGI (reference sequence). Trimming stripped 6 bases from V and 4 bases from J, with 17 bases between.

The chain employs TRBV19 and TRBJ1-1, with TRBD1 identical over 7 bases. Germline CDR1 and CDR2: LNHDA and SQIVND (reference sequence). The V segment lost 3 bases and the J segment 5 bases; nucleotides outside the gene matches: 9. The length of the CDR3 is 15 residues. The CDR3 reads CASSIDRVLGTEAFF. CDR3 DNA: TGTGCCAGTAGTATTGACAGGGTTTTGGGGACTGAAGCTTTCTTT.